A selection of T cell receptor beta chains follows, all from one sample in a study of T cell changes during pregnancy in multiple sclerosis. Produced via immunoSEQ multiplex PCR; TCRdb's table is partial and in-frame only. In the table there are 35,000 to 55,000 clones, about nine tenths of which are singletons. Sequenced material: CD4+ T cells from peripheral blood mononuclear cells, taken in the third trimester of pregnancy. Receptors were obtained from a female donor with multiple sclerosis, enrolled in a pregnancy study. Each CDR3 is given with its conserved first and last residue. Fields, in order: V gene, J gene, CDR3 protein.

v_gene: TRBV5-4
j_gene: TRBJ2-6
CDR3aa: CASSLVGGNSGANVLTF

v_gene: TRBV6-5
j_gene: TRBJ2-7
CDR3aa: CASSQAGGSYEQYF

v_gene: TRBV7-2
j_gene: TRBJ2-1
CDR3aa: CASSLAAVAGRYEQFF

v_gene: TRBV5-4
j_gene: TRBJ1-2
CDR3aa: CASSHRANYGYTF

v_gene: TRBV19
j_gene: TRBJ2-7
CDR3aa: CASSMPSGGLYEQYF

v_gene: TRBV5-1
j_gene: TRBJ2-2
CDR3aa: CASRQDRGRELFF

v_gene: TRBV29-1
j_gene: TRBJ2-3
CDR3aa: CSVETGPRSTDTQYF

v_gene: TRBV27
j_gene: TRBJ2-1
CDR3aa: CASSLLDSRYNEQFF

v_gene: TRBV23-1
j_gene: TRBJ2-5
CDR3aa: CASSQSAAGAGLETQYF

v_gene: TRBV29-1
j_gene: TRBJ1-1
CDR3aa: CSVAPGIEAFF

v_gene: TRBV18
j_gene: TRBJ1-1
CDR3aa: CASSEGQPANTEAFF

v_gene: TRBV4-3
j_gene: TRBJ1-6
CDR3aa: CASSQEWTGISPLHF

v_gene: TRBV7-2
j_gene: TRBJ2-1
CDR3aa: CASSLSGTSGREQFF

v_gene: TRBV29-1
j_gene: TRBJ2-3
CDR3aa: CSGRGGSTDTQYF

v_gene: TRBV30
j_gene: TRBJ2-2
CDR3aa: CAHDRARNTGELFF

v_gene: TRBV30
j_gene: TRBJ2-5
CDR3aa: CAWRQDLNQETQYF

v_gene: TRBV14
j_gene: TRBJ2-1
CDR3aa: CASSILAGGTYNEQFF

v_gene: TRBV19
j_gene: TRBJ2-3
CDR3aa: CASSPAGGRTDTQYF

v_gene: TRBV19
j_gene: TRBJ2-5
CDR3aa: CASSMGGAQETQYF

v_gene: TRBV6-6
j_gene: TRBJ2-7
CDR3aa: CASSLFGRAGSEQYF

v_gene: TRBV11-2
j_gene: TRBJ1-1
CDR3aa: CASSLAPGQGASTEAFF

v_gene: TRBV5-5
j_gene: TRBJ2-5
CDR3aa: CASSSLATGETQYF

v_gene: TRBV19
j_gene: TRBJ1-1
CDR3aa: CASSIGTYVFF

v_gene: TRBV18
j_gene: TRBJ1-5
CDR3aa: CASSPPLGTGIRPQHF

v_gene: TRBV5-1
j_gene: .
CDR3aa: CASSAQGPSYEQYF

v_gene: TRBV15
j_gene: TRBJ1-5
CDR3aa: CATSTLRDRGFSQPQHF

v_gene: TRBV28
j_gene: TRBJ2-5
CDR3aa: CASRPDTETQYF

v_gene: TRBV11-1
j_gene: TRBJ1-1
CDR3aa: CASSFRGTEAFF

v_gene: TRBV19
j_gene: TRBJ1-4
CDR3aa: CASSIIGWGQDNEKLFF

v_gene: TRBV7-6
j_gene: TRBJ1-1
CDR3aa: CASSPRQGAKGSFWVTEAFF

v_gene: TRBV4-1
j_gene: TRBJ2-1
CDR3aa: CASSQVPGQAYNEQFF

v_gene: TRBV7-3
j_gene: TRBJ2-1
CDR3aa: CASSASPGLAGGPGNEQFF

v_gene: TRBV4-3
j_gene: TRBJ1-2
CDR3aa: CASSQGRGGSTRGSYGYTF

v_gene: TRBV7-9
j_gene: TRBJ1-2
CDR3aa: CASSLDSPKFYGYTF

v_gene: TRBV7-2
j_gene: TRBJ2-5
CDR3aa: CASSSGVSGSHPRETQYF

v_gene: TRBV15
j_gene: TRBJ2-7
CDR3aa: CATSREALGGHSYEQYF

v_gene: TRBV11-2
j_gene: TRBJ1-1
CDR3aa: CASSPPVGRKSEAFF

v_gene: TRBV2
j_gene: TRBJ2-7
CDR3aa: CASRGDGYEQYF

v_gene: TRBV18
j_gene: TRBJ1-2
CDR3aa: CASSPIPQGYYGYTF

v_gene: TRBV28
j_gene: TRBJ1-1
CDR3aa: CASTLDRVTEAFF

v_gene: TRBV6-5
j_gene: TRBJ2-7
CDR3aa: CASSLTGRTQYF

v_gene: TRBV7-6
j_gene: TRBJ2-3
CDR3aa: CASSSGGLGTDTQYF

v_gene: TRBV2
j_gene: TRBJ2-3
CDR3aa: CACRGLAVSTDTQYF

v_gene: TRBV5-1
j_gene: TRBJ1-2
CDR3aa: CASRPNRGSEGYTF

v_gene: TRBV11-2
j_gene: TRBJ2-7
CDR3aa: CASSDRRGREQYF

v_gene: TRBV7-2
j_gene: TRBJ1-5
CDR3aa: CASSRTGGNQPQHF

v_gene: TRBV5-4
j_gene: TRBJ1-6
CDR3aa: CASSLQGEGSPLHF

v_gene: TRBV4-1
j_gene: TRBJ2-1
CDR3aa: CASSQVAGVNEQFF

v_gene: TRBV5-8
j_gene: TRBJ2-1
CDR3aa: CASSFGNPSYNEQFF

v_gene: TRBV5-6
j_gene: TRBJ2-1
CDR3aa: CASSRTGLGGNEQFF

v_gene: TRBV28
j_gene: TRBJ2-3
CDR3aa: CASTRSGDTDTQYF

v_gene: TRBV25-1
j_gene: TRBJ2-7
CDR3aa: CASSDNQTSGSSYEQYF

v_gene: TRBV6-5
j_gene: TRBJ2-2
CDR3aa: CASSYSDRVGTGELFF

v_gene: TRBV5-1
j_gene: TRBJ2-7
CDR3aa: CASSRELAGGPREQYF

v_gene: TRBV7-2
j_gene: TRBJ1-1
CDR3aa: CASSTPQGATLNTEAFF

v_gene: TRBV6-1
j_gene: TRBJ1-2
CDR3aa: CASTPGVGYTF